This is a list of T cell receptor beta chains from one sample in a study of neurological immune-mediated disorders. Each CDR3 protein is one row after TCRdb ran MiXCR on the 5' RACE reads. The sample lists 20,000 or so distinct CDR3 sequences, roughly 12% seen once, with 16% in the top ten. The sample consisted of PBMCs. These receptors all stem from a woman in her 40s with HTLV-1-associated myelopathy (HAM/TSP). Each CDR3 is given with its conserved first and last residue. The D gene is left open where the match is weak. Some rows mark clone size as missing; the rest say once, few, many or name a class of expanded clone.

size	D	V	J	DNA	CDR3
medium-sized	NA	TRBV5-6	TRBJ2-5	TGTGCCAGCAGCTTGCGGGGGCTCCAAGAGACCCAGTACTTC	CASSLRGLQETQYF
many	TRBD1	TRBV20-1	TRBJ2-3	TGCAGTGCTAGAGGGAGACAGGGGAAGATGCATTTGGGAGATACGCAGTATTTT	CSARGRQGKMHLGDTQYF
many	NA	TRBV3-1	TRBJ1-2	TGTGCCAGCAGAGGGGGAGTGGGCGGCTACACCTTC	CASRGGVGGYTF
NA	NA	TRBV4-1	TRBJ2-7	TGCGCCAGCAGCCAAGATTTTCGTTCCGAGCAGTACTTC	CASSQDFRSEQYF
many	NA	TRBV5-6	TRBJ2-1	TGTGCCAGCAGACTAATCGTCAGGGGCTCCTACAATGAGCAGTTCTTC	CASRLIVRGSYNEQFF
many	NA	TRBV20-1	TRBJ2-7	TGCAGTGCGGACGGGATCGAGCAGTACTTC	CSADGIEQYF
few	NA	TRBV6-4	TRBJ1-5	TGTGCCAGCAGTGACGCCCACACAGGGCGCCAGCCCCAGCATTTT	CASSDAHTGRQPQHF
many	TRBD1	TRBV2	TRBJ1-4	TGTGCCAGCTGTGGGACAGGGCGTGAAAAACTGTTTTTT	CASCGTGREKLFF
many	NA	TRBV24-1	TRBJ2-4	TGTGCCACCAGTGATGGACGGCTAGCCAAAAACATTCAGTACTTC	CATSDGRLAKNIQYF
NA	NA	TRBV28	TRBJ1-5	TGTGCCAGCAGTCCGGGCCCAAATCAGCCCCAGCATTTT	CASSPGPNQPQHF
many	TRBD1	TRBV12-3/TRBV12-4	TRBJ1-2	TGTGCCAGCAGTGCACCGACAGGGTTCGATGGCTACACCTTC	CASSAPTGFDGYTF
medium-sized	NA	TRBV5-1	TRBJ2-1	TGCGCCAGCAGCCCATCCGGAGTAGCGGCCAATGAGCAGTTCTTC	CASSPSGVAANEQFF
many	TRBD2	TRBV20-1	TRBJ2-1	TGCAGTGCTAGAGAACTAGCGGCTAACAATGAGCAGTTCTTC	CSARELAANNEQFF
many	NA	TRBV10-2	TRBJ2-3	TGCGCCAGCAATGACTACCCGGGGAGAGATACGCAGTATTTT	CASNDYPGRDTQYF
many	TRBD1	TRBV4-2	TRBJ2-3	TGTGCCAGCAGCCAATCCGGGACAGGGGAGATCGGAGATACGCAGTATTTT	CASSQSGTGEIGDTQYF
many	TRBD2	TRBV4-1	TRBJ2-5	TGCGCCAGCAGGCCTCAAATTAGCGGGGACTACCAAGAGACCCAGTACTTC	CASRPQISGDYQETQYF
many	TRBD1	TRBV7-9	TRBJ2-5	TGTGCCAGCAGCTTTCAGGACAGGGGGCACCAAGAGACCCAGTACTTC	CASSFQDRGHQETQYF
NA	TRBD1	TRBV7-8	TRBJ1-1	TGTGCCAGCAGCTCTCGGGACAGGGGATCGAACACTGAAGCTTTCTTT	CASSSRDRGSNTEAFF
many	NA	TRBV11-2	TRBJ2-5	TGTGCCAGCAGCTTAGTGTTCGGCAGCCAAGAGACCCAGTACTTC	CASSLVFGSQETQYF
NA	TRBD1	TRBV5-1	TRBJ1-1	TGCGCCAGCATCGCCTTACAGGGGAACCCTGGAGCTTTCTTT	CASIALQGNPGAFF
many	TRBD1	TRBV20-1	TRBJ2-1	TGCAGTGCTAAATCGGACAGGGGGTATTCTTACAATGAGCAGTTCTTC	CSAKSDRGYSYNEQFF
medium-sized	TRBD1	TRBV12-3/TRBV12-4	TRBJ1-1	TGTGCCAGCAGTTTCCGACAGGGATGGATTGAAGCTTTCTTT	CASSFRQGWIEAFF
many	NA	TRBV20-1	TRBJ2-5	TGCAGTGCTAGAGAGGCGGCTCAACAAGAGACCCAGTACTTC	CSAREAAQQETQYF
many	TRBD2	TRBV5-1	TRBJ2-1	TGCGCCAGCAGCGGCGGACTAGCGGGGGCCTACAATGAGCAGTTCTTC	CASSGGLAGAYNEQFF
NA	NA	TRBV10-3	TRBJ2-3	TGTGCCAACCAGGGTAGCACAGATACGCAGTATTTT	CANQGSTDTQYF
NA	NA	TRBV3-1	TRBJ2-5	TGTGCCAGCAGCCTAGACTTGGCCATTCAAGAGACCCAGTACTTC	CASSLDLAIQETQYF
many	NA	TRBV4-1	TRBJ2-1	TGCGCCAGCAGCCAAGTTGGATCTAACAATGAGCAGTTCTTC	CASSQVGSNNEQFF
many	TRBD1	TRBV30	TRBJ1-2	TGTGCCTGGATGACAGGGGCGCGTGGCTACACCTTC	CAWMTGARGYTF
many	TRBD1	TRBV20-1	TRBJ1-1	TGCAGTGCCCCGGGACAGGGGGGGGACACTGAAGCTTTCTTT	CSAPGQGGDTEAFF
many	TRBD1	TRBV20-1	TRBJ1-5	TGCAGTGCAGGGGACAGGGGGTACAATCAGCCCCAGCATTTT	CSAGDRGYNQPQHF
many	TRBD1	TRBV27	TRBJ2-5	TGTGCCAGCAGTTTATATGGGGGACAGGGGGGAGAGACCCAGTACTTC	CASSLYGGQGGETQYF
many	NA	TRBV28	TRBJ2-1	TGTGCCAGCAGCCCCCCGAGGGGGGGCAGAAACAATGAGCAGTTCTTC	CASSPPRGGRNNEQFF
NA	NA	TRBV6-1	TRBJ2-1	TGTGCCAGCAACCTGGGGGAGGTAGAGCACAATGAGCAGTTCTTC	CASNLGEVEHNEQFF
many	NA	TRBV5-1	TRBJ2-5	TGCGCCAGCAGCTCCCGGGGGGAGACCCAGTACTTC	CASSSRGETQYF
many	NA	TRBV7-9	TRBJ2-7	TGTGCCAGCAGCCCTCAGGGAGTCTCCTACGAGCAGTACTTC	CASSPQGVSYEQYF
many	NA	TRBV3-1	TRBJ2-7	TGTGCCAGCAGCCAAGATTTGGCCTACGAGCAGTACTTC	CASSQDLAYEQYF
NA	NA	TRBV5-1	TRBJ2-3	TGCGCCAGCAGCGGGCCGGGCTCGGGGGCAGATACGCAGTATTTT	CASSGPGSGADTQYF
many	TRBD2	TRBV5-1	TRBJ2-1	TGCGCCAGCAATGCGGGGGGCCAGAACAATGAGCAGTTCTTC	CASNAGGQNNEQFF
many	TRBD1	TRBV6-5	TRBJ1-4	TGTGCCAGCAGTTACTCGATTGACGGGACAGGGGAAAAACTGTTTTTT	CASSYSIDGTGEKLFF
NA	TRBD1	TRBV5-1	TRBJ2-5	TGCGCCAGCAGCTCGATGGGACAGGCCAGAGGAACCCAGTACTTC	CASSSMGQARGTQYF
many	NA	TRBV4-1	TRBJ1-1	TGCGCCAGCGGAACCCCCCGGGGGGGAAAGGTCACTGAAGCTTTCTTT	CASGTPRGGKVTEAFF
many	NA	TRBV7-3	TRBJ2-1	TGTGCCAGCAGCGCCGCAGGGGAGCAGTTCTTC	CASSAAGEQFF
many	NA	TRBV20-1	TRBJ1-5	TGCAGTGCTAGAGATTGGGGCCAGCCCCAGCATTTT	CSARDWGQPQHF
medium-sized	NA	TRBV20-1	TRBJ2-3	TGCAGTGCTGGGAAGACTGCAGATACGCAGTATTTT	CSAGKTADTQYF
many	TRBD1	TRBV18	TRBJ1-1	TGTGCCAGCTCACCTCTTGGACAGGGGAACACTGAAGCTTTCTTT	CASSPLGQGNTEAFF
many	NA	TRBV3-1	TRBJ1-1	TGTGCCAGCAGCCAAGATGAATTGGGGAACACTGAAGCTTTCTTT	CASSQDELGNTEAFF
many	NA	TRBV24-1	TRBJ1-2	TGTGCCACCAGCGACAGCGGATGGTATGGCTACACCTTC	CATSDSGWYGYTF
many	NA	TRBV5-1	TRBJ1-2	TGCGCCAGCAGCCCCCGGGACGGCTATGGCTACACCTTC	CASSPRDGYGYTF
NA	NA	TRBV20-1	TRBJ1-4	TGCAGTGCTAGTCGCTCCTGGACAGTGAATGAAAAACTGTTTTTT	CSASRSWTVNEKLFF
many	NA	TRBV18	TRBJ1-6	TGTGCCAGCTCACCAGATCTGGGGCCTAATTCACCCCTCCACTTT	CASSPDLGPNSPLHF
once	NA	TRBV7-9	TRBJ1-1	TGTGCCAGCTGCATAGAGACGGCGGCTGAAGCTTTCTTT	CASCIETAAEAFF
many	NA	TRBV12-3/TRBV12-4	TRBJ2-1	TGTGCCAGCAGTCCCTACGCGGCAGGTTATGAGCAGTTCTTC	CASSPYAAGYEQFF
many	NA	TRBV5-1	TRBJ2-6	TGCGCCAGCAGCTTGGGGTCTGGGGCCAACGTCCTGACTTTC	CASSLGSGANVLTF
many	TRBD1	TRBV12-3/TRBV12-4	TRBJ1-4	TGTGCCAGCAGTCGGACAGGGCCCACTAATGAAAAACTGTTTTTT	CASSRTGPTNEKLFF
many	TRBD1	TRBV24-1	TRBJ2-1	TGTGCCACCAGTGATACGAAACAGGGGGCAAATGAGCAGTTCTTC	CATSDTKQGANEQFF